The entry below gives a single T cell receptor (beta chain) sequence along with its context. The antigen remains unidentified. The sample is drawn from a study of T cell repertoires in cytomegalovirus infection. Germline CDR1 is MNHNS and CDR2 is SASEGT. Trimming removed 4 bases from V and 6 bases from J, with 15 bases in between. CDR3 size: 14 residues. TCRdb recomputed calls from the reads with MiXCR, one row per CDR3 protein. The sample holds approximately 590,000 distinct CDR3 sequences, approximately 40% seen once. This rearrangement joins TRBV6-1 to TRBJ1-1, with D possibly TRBD1 on 5 matching bases. This specimen consisted of cultured PBMCs, obtained from culture after CMV antigen stimulation. The receptor was isolated from a human donor in good health (CMV status not recorded). Some clones in this sample may be carry-over from other donors' samples. Here the CDR3 DNA reads TGTGCCAGCAGTGGGGACCGTGAACAAGCTGAAGCTTTCTTT. This codes for CASSGDREQAEAFF.